Listed below are T cell receptor beta chains from one sample, sequenced in a study of cytomegalovirus exposure and HLA in healthy donors. Measured with immunoSEQ multiplex PCR; TCRdb has only the in-frame clones, and not every one. The sample contains 200,000 to 250,000 clones, around 70% of which appear only once. The specimen was PBMCs. The receptors were sampled from a man in his forties or fifties in good health and CMV-seropositive. CDR3s include the opening cysteine and the closing phenylalanine or tryptophan. Each record gives: V gene, J gene, CDR3 length, clone size, D gene, CDR3 protein, CDR3 DNA. A D gene is named only where the DNA matches it firmly. Size is stated for part of the rows, as once, few or many counts, or as a class when the clone is expanded.

V: TRBV19
J: TRBJ1-1
length: 14
size: -
D: TRBD1
CDR3: CASSYQGAITEAFF
DNA: TGTGCCAGTAGTTACCAGGGGGCAATCACTGAAGCTTTCTTT

V: TRBV2
J: TRBJ1-5
length: 15
size: -
D: TRBD1
CDR3: CASSEGTGSNQPQHF
DNA: TGTGCCAGCAGTGAAGGGACAGGTAGCAATCAGCCCCAGCATTTT

V: TRBV4-1
J: TRBJ1-2
length: 15
size: once
D: TRBD1
CDR3: CASSPRQGIYYGYTF
DNA: TGCGCCAGCAGCCCCAGACAGGGGATTTACTATGGCTACACCTTC

V: TRBV5-4
J: TRBJ2-7
length: 14
size: -
D: -
CDR3: CASSLGGTPYEQYF
DNA: TGTGCCAGCAGCTTGGGCGGGACTCCCTACGAGCAGTACTTC

V: TRBV9
J: TRBJ1-5
length: 14
size: -
D: -
CDR3: CASSALGGNQPQHF
DNA: TGTGCCAGCAGCGCGCTAGGGGGCAATCAGCCCCAGCATTTT

V: TRBV25-1
J: TRBJ2-3
length: 13
size: -
D: -
CDR3: CASRQTDTDTQYF
DNA: TGTGCCAGCAGACAGACCGACACAGATACGCAGTATTTT

V: TRBV6-5
J: TRBJ1-4
length: 13
size: -
D: -
CDR3: CASREREVEKLFF
DNA: TGTGCCAGCAGGGAGAGGGAGGTTGAAAAACTGTTTTTT

V: TRBV5-4
J: TRBJ2-1
length: 11
size: -
D: -
CDR3: CASSLANEQFF
DNA: TGTGCCAGCAGCTTGGCGAATGAGCAGTTCTTC

V: TRBV19
J: TRBJ2-3
length: 14
size: few
D: -
CDR3: CASSQQGYTDTQYF
DNA: TGTGCCAGTAGTCAACAGGGATACACAGATACGCAGTATTTT

V: TRBV5-4
J: TRBJ2-3
length: 12
size: -
D: -
CDR3: CASSPSSGTQYF
DNA: TGTGCCAGCAGTCCCTCCTCAGGTACGCAGTATTTT

V: TRBV29-1
J: TRBJ1-2
length: 15
size: -
D: TRBD1
CDR3: CSERRAGGASSGYTF
DNA: TGCAGCGAGCGTAGGGCAGGGGGCGCGTCGAGTGGCTACACCTTC

V: TRBV19
J: TRBJ2-3
length: 14
size: -
D: -
CDR3: CASSTWTDTDTQYF
DNA: TGTGCCAGTAGCACGTGGACAGACACAGATACGCAGTATTTT

V: TRBV2
J: TRBJ2-7
length: 13
size: -
D: -
CDR3: CASRDSPRYEQYF
DNA: TGTGCCAGCAGGGACAGCCCGCGGTACGAGCAGTACTTC

V: TRBV5-6
J: TRBJ1-2
length: 15
size: -
D: TRBD1
CDR3: CASSENRGRGDGYTF
DNA: TGTGCCAGCAGCGAAAACAGGGGGCGCGGAGATGGCTACACCTTC

V: TRBV5-1
J: TRBJ1-1
length: 11
size: -
D: -
CDR3: CASLRGTEAFF
DNA: TGCGCCAGCCTGCGCGGGACTGAAGCTTTCTTT

V: TRBV5-4
J: TRBJ2-5
length: 14
size: few
D: -
CDR3: CASSLWLLQETQYF
DNA: TGTGCCAGCAGCTTGTGGTTACTTCAAGAGACCCAGTACTTC

V: TRBV6-1
J: TRBJ1-2
length: 15
size: -
D: TRBD1
CDR3: CASRRGQSGTYGYTF
DNA: TGTGCCAGCAGGAGGGGACAGTCCGGGACCTATGGCTACACCTTC

V: TRBV5-1
J: TRBJ2-2
length: 15
size: -
D: TRBD2
CDR3: CASSLGLAEPGELFF
DNA: TGCGCCAGCAGCTTGGGACTAGCGGAGCCCGGGGAGCTGTTTTTT

V: TRBV10-3
J: TRBJ2-3
length: 14
size: -
D: -
CDR3: CAIRSGGSTDTQYF
DNA: TGTGCCATCAGGTCCGGGGGAAGCACAGATACGCAGTATTTT

V: TRBV10-2
J: TRBJ1-3
length: 15
size: -
D: TRBD1
CDR3: CASSESKTGRNTIYF
DNA: TGCGCCAGCAGTGAGTCCAAGACAGGGCGGAACACCATATATTTT

V: TRBV6-5
J: TRBJ2-3
length: 13
size: -
D: -
CDR3: CASSAAGTDTQYF
DNA: TGTGCCAGCAGTGCCGCGGGCACAGATACGCAGTATTTT

V: TRBV5-1
J: TRBJ2-1
length: 15
size: -
D: TRBD1
CDR3: CASSPDRGGYNEQFF
DNA: TGCGCCAGCAGCCCGGACAGGGGAGGCTACAATGAGCAGTTCTTC

V: TRBV5-1
J: TRBJ1-3
length: 15
size: few
D: TRBD1
CDR3: CASSITGGSGNTIYF
DNA: TGCGCCAGCAGCATCACAGGGGGCTCTGGAAACACCATATATTTT

V: TRBV4-2
J: TRBJ1-1
length: 14
size: -
D: TRBD1
CDR3: CASTGDRVGSEAFF
DNA: TGTGCCAGCACGGGAGACAGGGTTGGATCGGAAGCTTTCTTT

V: TRBV29-1
J: TRBJ1-2
length: 14
size: -
D: -
CDR3: CSVTAPPENYGYTF
DNA: TGCAGCGTTACCGCCCCCCCCGAGAACTATGGCTACACCTTC

V: TRBV27
J: TRBJ1-6
length: 17
size: few
D: -
CDR3: CASSPRGGVTVRSPLHF
DNA: TGTGCCAGCAGTCCGCGGGGTGGGGTGACAGTACGTTCACCCCTCCACTTT

V: TRBV4-1
J: TRBJ1-6
length: 17
size: -
D: -
CDR3: CASSQAGQGSYNSPLHF
DNA: TGCGCCAGCAGCCAAGCCGGTCAGGGCTCCTATAATTCACCCCTCCACTTT